A single sample is the source of the 20 T cell receptor beta chains below, sequenced in a study of OX40 agonist ivuxolimab in advanced cancers. The repertoire was sequenced with immunoSEQ multiplex PCR; TCRdb's copy has only in-frame clones and lacks some. The table lists just under 65,000 clones, 70% to 90% of them singletons. The sample in question was CD4+ or CD8+ T cells sorted from blood, obtained in a trial of the OX40 agonist ivuxolimab. The origin of the receptors is an adult with an advanced solid tumor such as melanoma, head and neck, liver or kidney cancer.

This chain uses TRBV15 with TRBJ2-3, with unresolved D. The CDR3 runs to 13 residues. Per germline, CDR1 LNHNV and CDR2 YYDKDF (reference sequence). The V gene lost 1 base and the J gene lost 1 base, with 3 bases spanning the gap. The CDR3 loop is CATSRGGTDTQYF. The CDR3 DNA reads TGTGCCACCAGCAGAGGAGGCACAGATACGCAGTATTTT.

The chain combines TRBV28 with TRBJ1-2, with 7 bases that match TRBD1. V gave up 7 bases and J gave up 5 bases; unmatched junction bases: 4. This CDR3 is built from 12 residues. Germline lookup yields CDR1 MDHEN and CDR2 SYDVKM. CDR3 DNA sequence: TGTGCCAGCACCACAGGGGAGTATGGCTACACCTTC. Its translation is CASTTGEYGYTF.

This clone was detected a few times. The V call is TRBV6-1, the J call TRBJ1-3, with D uncertain. This CDR3 has 11 residues. V gave up 10 bases and J gave up 1 base, with 5 bases separating them. Germline loops: CDR1 MNHNS, CDR2 SASEGT. CDR3 DNA sequence: TGTGCCACGCTTTCTGGAAACACCATATATTTT. Protein product: CATLSGNTIYF.

V usage is TRBV11-2 and J usage is TRBJ2-7; 11 bases are shared with TRBD1. This CDR3 spans 15 amino acids. Germline loops: CDR1 SGHAT, CDR2 FQNNGV. Trimming removed 4 bases from V and 7 bases from J; junction bases left unmatched: 9. The CDR3 DNA reads TGTGCCAGCAGCTCAACCAGGGACAGGGGGTGGGAGCAGTACTTC. It codes for CASSSTRDRGWEQYF.

This clone was seen a handful of times. The V gene is TRBV5-5, the J gene TRBJ1-5, with a possible D match to TRBD1 (5 bases). Trimming shortened V by 4 bases and J by 2 bases, and 13 bases separated the two germline ends. Germline V gene data show CDR1 as SGHKS and CDR2 as YYEKEE (reference sequence). CDR3 length equals 15 residues. The CDR3 protein is CASSRDGGGNQPQHF. The CDR3 DNA follows: TGTGCCAGCAGCCGGGACGGTGGTGGCAATCAGCCCCAGCATTTT.

The rearrangement joins TRBV2 to TRBJ2-7; D is perhaps TRBD1 (6 bases). The germline gives CDR1 SNHLY, CDR2 FYNNEI. The CDR3 sequence is 13 residues long. Trimming removed 4 bases at V and 8 bases at J, with 15 bases between. The CDR3 coding sequence is TGTGCCAGCAGTGTAGGACCTCAGGGGAAGCAGTACTTC. Translation: CASSVGPQGKQYF.

This clone was detected only once. V is TRBV27 and J is TRBJ2-1; D remains unclear. The V and J ends lost 7 bases and 1 base respectively, with 11 bases between them. CDR1 is MNHEY and CDR2 is SMNVEV in the germline V gene (reference sequence). CDR3 length equals 14 residues. For the CDR3, the DNA is TGTGCCAGCAACGATTACCTATCCTACAATGAGCAGTTCTTC. Its protein product is CASNDYLSYNEQFF.

This clone has a single count. The V call is TRBV11-1, the J call TRBJ2-3, with D perhaps matching TRBD2 (6 bases). V was trimmed by 5 bases and J by 2 bases, leaving 11 bases between them. Germline V CDR1 and CDR2: SGHAT, FQDESV (reference sequence). The CDR3 loop spans 14 amino acids. The CDR3 loop is CASSVREVTDTQYF. DNA for the CDR3: TGTGCCAGCAGCGTAAGGGAGGTCACAGATACGCAGTATTTT.

The chain is built from TRBV9 and TRBJ2-5, with 9 bases fitting TRBD1. Losses at the gene ends were 5 bases for V and 5 bases for J; bases not matched to a gene: 10. In germline, CDR1 is SGDLS, CDR2 YYNGEE. The CDR3 runs 15 residues. This CDR3 reads CASSRTGASRETQYF. Here the CDR3 DNA reads TGTGCCAGCAGTCGGACAGGGGCGAGTCGGGAGACCCAGTACTTC.

V usage is TRBV7-9 and J usage is TRBJ1-1, with a tentative D call TRBD1 (6 bases). Trimming took 7 bases from V and 1 from J, leaving 10 bases between them. CDR1 is SEHNR, CDR2 FQNEAQ, per germline (reference sequence). The CDR3 spans 13 residues. CDR3 DNA: TGTGCCAGCAACGGACAGCCGAACACTGAAGCTTTCTTT. Amino acids: CASNGQPNTEAFF.

This chain links TRBV7-6 with TRBJ1-1, with 10 bases that match TRBD1. The CDR3 runs to 15 residues. V lost 5 bases and J lost 0; bases outside the gene matches: 3. CDR1 and CDR2 (germline): SGHVS, FNYEAQ. The CDR3: CASSKGQGMNTEAFF. The DNA of the CDR3 is TGTGCCAGCAGCAAGGGACAGGGGATGAACACTGAAGCTTTCTTT.

The chain joins TRBV7-3 to TRBJ2-4; TRBD2 aligns across 9 bases. The CDR3 is made up of 16 amino acids. CDR1 SGHTA and CDR2 FQGTGA come from the germline V gene. The V and J ends lost 1 base and 2 bases, in that order; junction bases with no gene match: 3. CDR3 protein: CASSLNSGSSKNIQYF. DNA of the CDR3: TGTGCCAGCAGCTTAAATAGCGGGAGTTCCAAAAACATTCAGTACTTC.

This clone was seen only once. V and J are TRBV29-1 and TRBJ1-1; D is unresolved. The germline V gene encodes CDR1 SQVTM and CDR2 ANQGSEA. The CDR3 sequence is 14 residues long. V was cut by 3 bases and J by 2 bases, with 13 bases left in between. CDR3 in DNA: TGCAGCGTTGAGTCCTACGCAAGAAACACTGAAGCTTTCTTT. This translates into CSVESYARNTEAFF.

This clone was seen a single time. The V call is TRBV6-5, the J call TRBJ1-5; D is possibly TRBD1 (5 bases). Germline V lookup: CDR1 MNHEY, CDR2 SVGAGI. Trimming removed 6 bases at V and 4 bases at J, with 16 bases between. There are 15 residues in the CDR3. The CDR3 sequence: CASRRQGGSNQPQHF. CDR3 nucleotides: TGTGCCAGCAGGCGTCAGGGAGGATCGAATCAGCCCCAGCATTTT.

The chain recombines TRBV6-1 with TRBJ2-1; the match to TRBD2 covers 10 bases. Germline CDR1 reads MNHNS; CDR2 reads SASEGT. V shed 6 bases, J shed 1 base, and the junction held 3 bases outside the gene matches. The CDR3 is 15 amino acids. This chain's CDR3 is CASRGLAPSYNEQFF. The DNA of the CDR3 is TGTGCCAGCAGGGGACTAGCGCCTTCCTACAATGAGCAGTTCTTC.

The gene calls are TRBV28 and TRBJ2-7; D could derive from TRBD1 or TRBD2 (5 bases each). This CDR3 comprises 13 residues. V shed 10 bases and J shed 0 bases, with 13 bases lying between them. Germline V gives CDR1 MDHEN, CDR2 SYDVKM. Here the CDR3 DNA reads TGTGCCACCAGGGACCGCGACTCCTACGAGCAGTACTTC. Protein product: CATRDRDSYEQYF.

This CDR3 is CASSESSRGLNQPQHF. Written as DNA, the CDR3 is TGCGCCAGCAGTGAGTCGAGTCGGGGGTTGAATCAGCCCCAGCATTTT. This chain connects TRBV10-2 to TRBJ1-5; a weak D match, TRBD1 (5 bases). V gave up 0 bases and J gave up 4 bases, with 13 bases separating them. The CDR3 is 16 amino acids. Germline values: CDR1 WSHSY, CDR2 SAAADI.

This chain links TRBV11-2 with TRBJ2-7; D may be TRBD2 (5 bases). CDR1 is SGHAT and CDR2 is FQNNGV in the germline V gene. V gave up 5 bases and J gave up 2 bases, with 16 bases separating them. This CDR3 is built from 15 residues. In DNA, the CDR3 is TGTGCCAGCAGCCACGGACTGTCTCAGGCCTACGAGCAGTACTTC. Its translation: CASSHGLSQAYEQYF. Based on the CDR3 plus reference TRBV11-2 and TRBJ2-7, the full variable domain is EAGVAQSPRYKIIEKRQSVAFWCNPISGHATLYWYQQILGQGPKLLIQFQNNGVVDDSQLPKDRFSAERLKGVDSTLKIQPAKLEDSAVYLCASSHGLSQAYEQYFGPGTRLTVT.

The chain has TRBV5-6 and TRBJ1-2; 8 bases agree with TRBD1. The CDR3 has 17 amino acids. The germline gives CDR1 SGHDT, CDR2 YYEEEE. With V trimmed by 3 bases and J by 2 bases, 12 bases remained unmatched. CDR3 loop: CASSSLAGQAPNYGYTF. The CDR3 DNA follows: TGTGCCAGCAGCTCCCTAGCGGGACAGGCCCCAAACTATGGCTACACCTTC.

The CDR3 loop is CSVAPGTQAYEQYF. The DNA of the CDR3 is TGCAGCGTTGCCCCCGGGACGCAAGCCTACGAGCAGTACTTC. The V gene is TRBV29-1, the J gene TRBJ2-7; D may match TRBD1 or TRBD2 (5 bases each). V gave up 4 bases and J gave up 2 bases, with 15 bases separating them. Germline CDR1 reads SQVTM; CDR2 reads ANQGSEA. This CDR3 contains 14 residues.